These T cell receptor beta chains were read from a single sample in a study of T cells in localized non-small cell lung cancer. Assay used: immunoSEQ multiplex PCR; TCRdb lists only in-frame clones, some missing. The table records 26,000 or so clones, approximately 90% of them present only once. The specimen comprised peripheral blood, sampled before any cancer treatment. All receptors come from a male donor aged 60 or over with stage I lung adenocarcinoma. Each CDR3 is given with its conserved first and last residue. Each record gives: D gene, J gene, V gene, clone size, CDR3 DNA, CDR3 protein. The D gene is left open where the match is weak. The size field is filled for only some rows; it gives once, few, many or a size class.

>-|TRBJ1-2|TRBV20-1|-
TGCAGTCTTGGGGGGGCCTATGGCTACACCTTC
CSLGGAYGYTF
>-|TRBJ2-5|TRBV10-3|-
TGTGCCATCGGGCGGGACCAAGAGACCCAGTACTTC
CAIGRDQETQYF
>-|TRBJ2-2|TRBV18|-
TGTGCCAGCTCACCATATATCCTAGGGACCGAGGACACCGGGGAGCTGTTTTTT
CASSPYILGTEDTGELFF
>-|TRBJ2-7|TRBV7-2|-
TGTGCCAGCAGCTTAATTATTGATTCCGAGCAGTACTTC
CASSLIIDSEQYF
>TRBD1|TRBJ2-7|TRBV5-6|once
TGTGCCAGCAGCTTGTCCGTGGGACAGGTGGTAGAGTACGAGCAGTACTTC
CASSLSVGQVVEYEQYF
>-|TRBJ1-4|TRBV7-8|-
TGTGCCAGCAGCTCAGACTTGGTGATAGCGGGACGGGGAGAAAAACTGTTTTTT
CASSSDLVIAGRGEKLFF
>-|TRBJ2-3|TRBV4-2|-
TGTGCCAGCAGCCAAGTGGGGCAGGGAGTCACAGATACGCAGTATTTT
CASSQVGQGVTDTQYF
>TRBD2|TRBJ2-3|TRBV18|-
TGTGCCAGCTCACGCATCTCCGGGGGGGCATCAGATACGCAGTATTTT
CASSRISGGASDTQYF
>TRBD1|TRBJ1-2|TRBV7-2|-
TGTGCCAGCAGGCCAGGGGGGGACTATGGCTACACCTTC
CASRPGGDYGYTF
>-|TRBJ2-5|TRBV7-2|-
TGTGCCAGCAGCCTCGGTGGTTCAAAGCGAGGGACCCAGTACTTC
CASSLGGSKRGTQYF
>TRBD2|TRBJ2-3|TRBV7-2|-
TGTGCCAGCAGCCTTCAGCGGGGTAATACAGATACGCAGTATTTT
CASSLQRGNTDTQYF
>-|TRBJ1-2|TRBV6-1|-
TGTGCCAGCAGTGACCAACTAGCTAACTATGGCTACACCTTC
CASSDQLANYGYTF
>TRBD2|TRBJ2-5|TRBV5-1|-
TGCGCCAGCAGATATGGGGGTGGCGGGGGAAAAGAGACCCAGTACTTC
CASRYGGGGGKETQYF
>-|TRBJ2-3|TRBV7-2|once
TGTGCCAGCAGCTGGGGAGCTAGCACAGATACGCAGTATTTT
CASSWGASTDTQYF
>-|TRBJ1-1|TRBV6-5|-
TGTGCCAGCAGTCCAACCATGAACACTGAAGCTTTCTTT
CASSPTMNTEAFF
>TRBD1|TRBJ1-1|TRBV19|few
TGTGCCAGTACTCTGAAGGGGGCTGGGACTGAAGCTTTCTTT
CASTLKGAGTEAFF
>-|TRBJ2-1|TRBV6-4|-
TGTGCCAGCAGCTCTCAGGGGGGGCCTTACAATGAGCAGTTCTTC
CASSSQGGPYNEQFF
>-|TRBJ1-2|TRBV30|few
TGTGCCTGGAGTTCGCGGCAGGGGAGGATCTATGGCTACACCTTC
CAWSSRQGRIYGYTF
>-|TRBJ1-4|TRBV7-2|-
TGTGCCAGCAGCCCGACCCTGACAGGAAATAATGAAAAACTGTTTTTT
CASSPTLTGNNEKLFF
>-|TRBJ1-5|TRBV28|-
TGTGCCAGCAGGATTACGGTGAATCAGCCCCAGCATTTT
CASRITVNQPQHF
>-|TRBJ1-5|TRBV2|-
TGTGCCAGCATGTTTGAGCTCAATCAGCCCCAGCATTTT
CASMFELNQPQHF
>-|TRBJ1-5|TRBV28|-
TGTGCCAGCAGGGGTGGGAGCAATCAGCCCCAGCATTTT
CASRGGSNQPQHF
>-|TRBJ2-3|TRBV29-1|-
-
CSVGPGGFFGDTQYF
>-|TRBJ2-5|TRBV5-1|-
TGCGCCAGCAGAGTGACTGGGGGCGCGGAGACCCAGTACTTC
CASRVTGGAETQYF
>TRBD2|TRBJ2-7|TRBV7-2|-
TGTGCCAGCAGCTCGACTAGCGGGGGCCCCGAGCAGTACTTC
CASSSTSGGPEQYF
>TRBD1|TRBJ2-3|TRBV13|-
TGTGCCAGCAGCTTACAGGGGGTCCAGTCGAATACGCAGTATTTT
CASSLQGVQSNTQYF
>-|TRBJ1-2|TRBV5-1|-
TGCGCCAGCAGACTGGACAGAGACTATGGCTACACCTTC
CASRLDRDYGYTF
>-|TRBJ1-2|TRBV28|-
TGTGCCAGCAGGGCAGGCGGGGCTAACTATGGCTACACCTTC
CASRAGGANYGYTF
>-|TRBJ1-5|TRBV28|-
TGTGCCAGCAGTTCCTACAGGGATAGCAATCAGCCCCAGCATTTT
CASSSYRDSNQPQHF
>TRBD1|TRBJ2-7|TRBV6-6|-
TGTGCCAGCAGTCTCGACAGGGTGACCTACGAGCAGTACTTC
CASSLDRVTYEQYF
>-|TRBJ2-7|TRBV7-2|-
TGTGCCAGCAGCCTGAAACGGGGTCCAGTATACGAGCAGTACTTC
CASSLKRGPVYEQYF
>-|TRBJ2-3|TRBV5-8|once
TGTGCCAGCAGCTTGGCCGCAGCCACAGATACGCAGTATTTT
CASSLAAATDTQYF
>-|TRBJ2-7|TRBV28|-
TGTGCCAGCACGGGACCGTACTACGAGCAGTACTTC
CASTGPYYEQYF
>-|TRBJ2-3|TRBV6-6|-
TGTGCCAGCAGCGTAATAACTAGCACAGATACGCAGTATTTT
CASSVITSTDTQYF
>-|TRBJ1-2|TRBV18|few
TGTGCCAGCTCAGCCGCTCTTAGGGACTATGGCTACACCTTC
CASSAALRDYGYTF
>-|TRBJ1-1|TRBV10-3|few
TGTGCCACCGTGGATGTTGCCGGGAACACTGAAGCTTTCTTT
CATVDVAGNTEAFF
>TRBD2|TRBJ2-1|TRBV6-5|-
TGTGCCAGCAGTTTACTAGCGGGGTTCCGGGATGAGCAGTTCTTC
CASSLLAGFRDEQFF
>-|TRBJ2-7|TRBV28|-
TGTGCCAGCAGGATACCAGGGGAGGGCTACGAGCAGTACTTC
CASRIPGEGYEQYF
>-|TRBJ1-5|TRBV9|-
TGTGCCAAGGACCCGAGGGGCGAATGTGGCAATCAGCCCCAGCATTTT
CAKDPRGECGNQPQHF
>TRBD2|TRBJ2-5|TRBV5-1|-
TGCGCCAGCAGCTTAATGAGCGGGGATGAGACCCAGTACTTC
CASSLMSGDETQYF
>TRBD2|TRBJ2-5|TRBV10-1|-
TGCGCCAGCAGTGAGTCGCGGGGGCAAGAGACCCAGTACTTC
CASSESRGQETQYF
>-|TRBJ2-5|TRBV5-1|-
TGCGCCAGCAGCTTGTCCCCCAACGGTCAGGAGACCCAGTACTTC
CASSLSPNGQETQYF
>TRBD1|TRBJ1-3|TRBV7-2|-
TGTGCCAGCAGCCGAGGACAGGGGACTTTTGGAAACACCATATATTTT
CASSRGQGTFGNTIYF
>-|TRBJ1-4|TRBV4-3|-
TGCGCCAGCAGCCATTTGGGGGCAGGGGATAATGAAAAACTGTTTTTT
CASSHLGAGDNEKLFF
>TRBD2|TRBJ2-7|TRBV5-1|-
TGCGCCAGCAGTAGACTAGCGGGGAACTACGAGCAGTACTTC
CASSRLAGNYEQYF
>-|TRBJ1-1|TRBV20-1|-
TGCTTTCCGTACCGCCGGGGTGAAGCTTTCTTT
CFPYRRGEAFF
>TRBD1|TRBJ2-1|TRBV6-4|-
TGTGCCAGCAGTGTATACAGGGGGGCGATCAATGAGCAGTTCTTC
CASSVYRGAINEQFF
>-|TRBJ2-5|TRBV2|-
TGTGCCAGCAACGGCGACATCCAAGAGACCCAGTACTTC
CASNGDIQETQYF
>-|TRBJ1-1|TRBV27|-
TGTGCCAGCAGCCGGACGCTGACGAACACTGAAGCTTTCTTT
CASSRTLTNTEAFF
>-|TRBJ2-5|TRBV2|-
TGTGCCATCCTCCCCGAGGGGGGGGCCGCGGCCCAGTACTTC
CAILPEGGAAAQYF
>-|TRBJ1-1|TRBV7-9|-
TGTGCCAGCAGCACCACAGGGACTGAAGCTTTCTTT
CASSTTGTEAFF
>TRBD1|TRBJ1-5|TRBV7-8|-
TGTGCCAGCAGCTTTGACGGACAGGGGGGCAATCAGCCCCAGCATTTT
CASSFDGQGGNQPQHF